These 9 T cell receptor beta chains came from one sample sequenced in a study of cytomegalovirus exposure and HLA in healthy donors. The PCR had 60 Vbeta and 13 Jbeta primers. Profiling relied on immunoSEQ multiplex PCR, and the TCRdb table lists in-frame clones only, not all of them. This sample has 150,000 or so clones, with approximately 73% found just once. Sequenced input: PBMCs. These receptors all stem from a man aged 30 to 39 in good health and CMV-seropositive.

The chain carries TRBV27 and TRBJ2-2; D may be TRBD2 (5 bases). The CDR3 length is 15 residues. Germline V gives CDR1 MNHEY, CDR2 SMNVEV (reference sequence). The V and J ends lost 5 bases and 2 bases respectively, with 12 bases between them. CDR3 sequence reads: CASSPSGRNTGELFF. CDR3 nucleotide sequence: TGTGCCAGCAGTCCTTCGGGGAGAAACACCGGGGAGCTGTTTTTT.

This chain connects TRBV5-1 to TRBJ1-1, with D uncertain. The CDR3 sequence is 13 residues long. Germline V lookup: CDR1 SGHRS, CDR2 YFSETQ. The V end was cut by 4 bases, the J end by 1 base, with 8 bases between. CDR3 in DNA: TGCGCCAGCAGCCCCAGGAAGAACACTGAAGCTTTCTTT. This gives the protein CASSPRKNTEAFF.

The chain has TRBV5-1 and TRBJ2-7; D may be TRBD2 (5 bases). The CDR3 consists of 13 residues. The germline gives CDR1 SGHRS, CDR2 YFSETQ. Trimming stripped 0 bases from V and 5 bases from J, with 9 bases between. As DNA, the CDR3 is TGCGCCAGCAGCTTGGGGGTGCGGGACGAGCAGTACTTC. Its protein is CASSLGVRDEQYF.

The V call is TRBV6-1, the J call TRBJ2-7, with D possibly being TRBD1 (6 bases). The CDR3 covers 13 residues. Germline CDR1 and CDR2: MNHNS and SASEGT. Trimming pared 8 bases from V and 1 base from J, leaving 12 bases between. CDR3 nucleotides: TGTGCCAGCTCTTCAGGGGTATCCTACGAGCAGTACTTC. Translation gives CASSSGVSYEQYF.

V and J are TRBV6-4 and TRBJ2-1, with TRBD2 matching over 7 bases. This CDR3 region has 14 residues. Germline loops: CDR1 MRHNA, CDR2 SNTAGT. The V and J ends lost 2 bases and 7 bases, in that order; junction bases with no gene match: 5. The CDR3 nucleotides read TGTGCCAGCAGTGACCCGGGGGGAAGGAATGAGCAGTTCTTC. This codes for CASSDPGGRNEQFF.

The chain has TRBV9 and TRBJ2-5; 12 bases are shared with TRBD1. CDR1 and CDR2 (germline): SGDLS, YYNGEE. The CDR3 has 19 residues. V dropped 0 bases and J dropped 4; count of bases not matched to a gene: 13. Here the CDR3 reads CASSVGFREGQGARETQYF. Here the CDR3 DNA reads TGTGCCAGCAGCGTAGGTTTTCGGGAGGGACAGGGGGCAAGAGAGACCCAGTACTTC.

The chain couples TRBV19 to TRBJ1-5; D is ambiguous. The CDR3 length is 14 residues. Trimming stripped 6 bases from V and 0 bases from J, with 9 bases between. CDR1 is LNHDA, CDR2 SQIVND, per germline (reference sequence). CDR3 DNA: TGTGCCAGTAGCCGGCAGGATAGCAATCAGCCCCAGCATTTT. Amino acid sequence: CASSRQDSNQPQHF.

The chain has TRBV4-2 and TRBJ2-7; 12 nucleotides agree with TRBD2. J was trimmed by 0 bases and V by 1 base; bases with no gene match: 1. CDR3 length: 16 amino acids. Germline V CDR1 and CDR2: LGHNA, YNFKEQ. CDR3 in amino acids: CASSQGTSGDSYEQYF. CDR3 sequence (DNA): TGTGCCAGCAGCCAAGGGACTAGCGGGGACTCCTACGAGCAGTACTTC.

The chain links TRBV6-1 to TRBJ2-1, with 8 bases aligning to TRBD2. V shed 6 bases, J shed 7 bases, and the junction held 8 bases outside the gene matches. Germline V gives CDR1 MNHNS, CDR2 SASEGT. This CDR3 is built from 14 residues. CDR3 residues: CASRTAGAANEQFF. The CDR3, as DNA: TGTGCCAGCAGAACAGCGGGAGCAGCGAATGAGCAGTTCTTC.